This T cell receptor beta chain was sequenced for a study of cytomegalovirus exposure and HLA in healthy donors. The table lists this clone with a few counts. Its antigen is currently unknown. PCR amplification relied on 60 Vbeta primers (plus 13 Jbeta primers). Here immunoSEQ multiplex PCR was the method, and the copy in TCRdb shows in-frame clones only, minus some. The sample lists approximately 110,000 clones, roughly 80% seen once, with approximately 5.1% in the top ten. Findings and limits, study-wide: Several of the most significant clusters were apparently associated with common viral pathogens in a later analysis. What a later analysis reportedly showed was that an Asian-associated ancestry cluster had fewer N-insertions than the approximately 670-donor mean. Accurate prediction of HLA-A and HLA-B alleles (for most subjects) was reportedly achieved from TCR beta sequences. Fewer than 200 TCR beta chains were listed as cytomegalovirus-associated.

The material sequenced was PBMCs. The source is a female donor in good health and CMV-seropositive.

CDR3 region: CASSSDIRRGYTF. CDR3 in DNA: TGTGCCAGCAGCTCGGACATTCGGCGGGGCTACACCTTC. The V call is TRBV7-2, the J call TRBJ1-2; D perhaps matches TRBD1 (5 bases). The V end lost 4 bases, the J end lost 8 bases, and 14 bases lay between the germline ends. The CDR3 runs 13 residues. Germline lookup yields CDR1 SGHTA and CDR2 FQGNSA. The full variable domain, rest sourced from reference TRBV7-2 and TRBJ1-2, is GAGVSQSPSNKVTEKGKDVELRCDPISGHTALYWYRQSLGQGLEFLIYFQGNSAPDKSGLPSDRFSAERTGGSVSTLTIQRTQQEDSAVYLCASSSDIRRGYTFGSGTRLTVV.